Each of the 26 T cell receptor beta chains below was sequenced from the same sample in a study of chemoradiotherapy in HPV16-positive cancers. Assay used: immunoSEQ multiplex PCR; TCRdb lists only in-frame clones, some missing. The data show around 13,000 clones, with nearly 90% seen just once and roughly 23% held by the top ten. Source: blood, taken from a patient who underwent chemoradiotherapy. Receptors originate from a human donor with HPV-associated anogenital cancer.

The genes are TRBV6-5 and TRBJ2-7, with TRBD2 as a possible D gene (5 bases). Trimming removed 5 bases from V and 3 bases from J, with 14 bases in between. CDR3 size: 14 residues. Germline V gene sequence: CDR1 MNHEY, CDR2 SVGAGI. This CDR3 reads CASSRRAENYEQYF. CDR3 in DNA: TGTGCCAGCAGTCGGCGGGCGGAAAACTACGAGCAGTACTTC.

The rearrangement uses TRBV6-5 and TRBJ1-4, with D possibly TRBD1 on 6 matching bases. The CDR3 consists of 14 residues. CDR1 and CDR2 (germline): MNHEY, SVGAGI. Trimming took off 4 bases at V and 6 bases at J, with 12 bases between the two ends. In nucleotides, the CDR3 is TGTGCCAGCAGTTCATCAGGGGAAGATGAAAAACTGTTTTTT. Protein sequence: CASSSSGEDEKLFF.

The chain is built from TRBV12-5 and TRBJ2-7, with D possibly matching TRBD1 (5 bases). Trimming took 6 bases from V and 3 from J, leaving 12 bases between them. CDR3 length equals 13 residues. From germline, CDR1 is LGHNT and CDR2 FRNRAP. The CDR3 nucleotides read TGTGCTAGTGGGCCCAGGACAATCTACGAGCAGTACTTC. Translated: CASGPRTIYEQYF.

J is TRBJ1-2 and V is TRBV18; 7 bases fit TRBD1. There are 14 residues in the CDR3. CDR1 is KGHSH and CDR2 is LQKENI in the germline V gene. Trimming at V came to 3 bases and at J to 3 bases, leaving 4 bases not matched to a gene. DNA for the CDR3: TGTGCCAGCTCACCGGGACAGTGGGACTATGGCTACACCTTC. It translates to CASSPGQWDYGYTF.

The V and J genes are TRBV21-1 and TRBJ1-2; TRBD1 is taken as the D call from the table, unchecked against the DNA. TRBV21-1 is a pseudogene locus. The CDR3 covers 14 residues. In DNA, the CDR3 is TGTGCCAGAGGATTTTGTCGGACAGGGGTTGGCTACACCTTC. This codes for CARGFCRTGVGYTF.

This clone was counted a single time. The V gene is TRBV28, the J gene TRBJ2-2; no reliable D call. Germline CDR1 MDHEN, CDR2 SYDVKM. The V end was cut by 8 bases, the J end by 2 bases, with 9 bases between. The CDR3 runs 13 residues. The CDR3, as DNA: TGTGCCAGCTCGTTAATAAACACCGGGGAGCTGTTTTTT. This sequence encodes CASSLINTGELFF.

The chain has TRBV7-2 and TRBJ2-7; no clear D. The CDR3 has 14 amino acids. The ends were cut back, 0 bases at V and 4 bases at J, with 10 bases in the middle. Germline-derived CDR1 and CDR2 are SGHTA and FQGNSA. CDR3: CASSLAHGKYEQYF. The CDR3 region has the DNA TGTGCCAGCAGCTTAGCGCATGGCAAATACGAGCAGTACTTC.

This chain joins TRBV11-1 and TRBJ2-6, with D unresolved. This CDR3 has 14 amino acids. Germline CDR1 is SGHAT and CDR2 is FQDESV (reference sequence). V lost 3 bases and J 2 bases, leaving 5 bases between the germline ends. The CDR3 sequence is CASSFTAGANVLTF. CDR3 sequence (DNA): TGTGCCAGCAGCTTTACAGCTGGGGCCAACGTCCTGACTTTC.

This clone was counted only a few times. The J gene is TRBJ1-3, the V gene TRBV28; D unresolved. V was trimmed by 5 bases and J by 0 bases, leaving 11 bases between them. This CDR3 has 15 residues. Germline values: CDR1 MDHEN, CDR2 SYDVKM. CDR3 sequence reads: CASSPTYLSGNTIYF. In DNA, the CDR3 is TGTGCCAGCAGTCCTACCTATCTCTCTGGAAACACCATATATTTT.

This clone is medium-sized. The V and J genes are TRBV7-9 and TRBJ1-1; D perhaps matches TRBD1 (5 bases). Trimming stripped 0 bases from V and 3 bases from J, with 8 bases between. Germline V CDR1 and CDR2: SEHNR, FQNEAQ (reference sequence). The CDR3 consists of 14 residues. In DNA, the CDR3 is TGTGCCAGCAGCTTAGCGGGGGAGGACACTGAAGCTTTCTTT. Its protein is CASSLAGEDTEAFF.

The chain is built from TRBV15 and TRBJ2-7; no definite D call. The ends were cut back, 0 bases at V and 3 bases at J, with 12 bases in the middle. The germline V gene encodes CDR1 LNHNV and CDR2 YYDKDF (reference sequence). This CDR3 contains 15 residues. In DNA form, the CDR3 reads TGTGCCACCAGCAGAGATCAGGAAGGGTACTACGAGCAGTACTTC. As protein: CATSRDQEGYYEQYF. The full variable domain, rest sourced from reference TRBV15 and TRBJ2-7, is DAMVIQNPRYQVTQFGKPVTLSCSQTLNHNVMYWYQQKSSQAPKLLFHYYDKDFNNEADTPDNFQSRRPNTSFCFLDIRSPGLGDTAMYLCATSRDQEGYYEQYFGPGTRLTVT.

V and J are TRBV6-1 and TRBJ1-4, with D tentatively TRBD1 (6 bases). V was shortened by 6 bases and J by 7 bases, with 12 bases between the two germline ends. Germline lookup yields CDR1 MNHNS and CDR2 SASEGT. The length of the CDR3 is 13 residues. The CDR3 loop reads CASRQGSFEKLFF. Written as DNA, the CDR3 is TGTGCCAGCAGGCAGGGGTCTTTTGAAAAACTGTTTTTT.

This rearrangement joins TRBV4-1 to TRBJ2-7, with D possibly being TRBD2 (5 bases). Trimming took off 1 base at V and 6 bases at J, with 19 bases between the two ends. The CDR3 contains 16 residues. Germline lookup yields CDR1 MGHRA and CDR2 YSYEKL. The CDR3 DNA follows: TGCGCCAGCAGCCAAGTGGGGAGAAGTACACGGCGCGAGCAGTACTTC. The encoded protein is CASSQVGRSTRREQYF.

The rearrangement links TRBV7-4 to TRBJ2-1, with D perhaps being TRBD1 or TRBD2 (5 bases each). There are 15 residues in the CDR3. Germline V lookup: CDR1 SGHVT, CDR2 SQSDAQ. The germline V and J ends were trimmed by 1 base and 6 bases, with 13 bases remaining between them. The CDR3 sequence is CASSLGQGPINEQFF. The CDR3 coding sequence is TGTGCCAGCAGCTTAGGGCAGGGACCCATCAATGAGCAGTTCTTC.

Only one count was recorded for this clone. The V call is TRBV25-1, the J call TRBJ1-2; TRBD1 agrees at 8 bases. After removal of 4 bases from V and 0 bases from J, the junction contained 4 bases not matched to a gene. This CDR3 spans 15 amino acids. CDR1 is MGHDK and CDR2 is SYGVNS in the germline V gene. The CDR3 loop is CASSGWTGPNYGYTF. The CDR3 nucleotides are TGTGCCAGCAGTGGATGGACAGGGCCTAACTATGGCTACACCTTC.

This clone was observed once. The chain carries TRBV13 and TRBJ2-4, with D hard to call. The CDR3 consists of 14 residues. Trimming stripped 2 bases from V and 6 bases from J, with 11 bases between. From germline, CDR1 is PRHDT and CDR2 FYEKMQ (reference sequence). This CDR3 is CASSLNRSPNIQYF. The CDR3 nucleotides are TGTGCCAGCAGCTTAAACCGTTCCCCAAACATTCAGTACTTC. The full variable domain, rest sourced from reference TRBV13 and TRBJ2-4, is AAGVIQSPRHLIKEKRETATLKCYPIPRHDTVYWYQQGPGQDPQFLISFYEKMQSDKGSIPDRFSAQQFSDYHSELNMSSLELGDSALYFCASSLNRSPNIQYFGAGTRLSVL.

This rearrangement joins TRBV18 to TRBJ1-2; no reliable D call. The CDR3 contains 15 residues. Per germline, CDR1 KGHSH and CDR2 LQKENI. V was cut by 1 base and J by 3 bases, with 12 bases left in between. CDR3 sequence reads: CASSPLDGPDYGYTF. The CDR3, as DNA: TGTGCCAGCTCACCACTTGACGGGCCGGACTATGGCTACACCTTC.

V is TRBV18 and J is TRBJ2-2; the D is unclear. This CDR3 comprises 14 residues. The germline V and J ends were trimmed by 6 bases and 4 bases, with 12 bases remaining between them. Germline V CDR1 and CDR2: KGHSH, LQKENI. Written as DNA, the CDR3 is TGTGCCAGCTCCCATTGGAACAGCACCGGGGAGCTGTTTTTT. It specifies CASSHWNSTGELFF.

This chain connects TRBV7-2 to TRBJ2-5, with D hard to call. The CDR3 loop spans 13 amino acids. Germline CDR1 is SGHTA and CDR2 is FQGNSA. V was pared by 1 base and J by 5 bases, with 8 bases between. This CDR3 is CASSLGPRETQYF. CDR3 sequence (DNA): TGTGCCAGCAGCTTAGGACCCCGGGAGACCCAGTACTTC.

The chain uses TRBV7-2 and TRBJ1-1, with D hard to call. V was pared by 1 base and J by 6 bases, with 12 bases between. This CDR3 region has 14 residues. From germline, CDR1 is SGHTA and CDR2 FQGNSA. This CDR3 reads CASSLGISGAEAFF. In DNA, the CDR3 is TGTGCCAGCAGCTTAGGGATTTCCGGTGCTGAAGCTTTCTTT. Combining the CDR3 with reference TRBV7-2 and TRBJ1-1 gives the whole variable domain GAGVSQSPSNKVTEKGKDVELRCDPISGHTALYWYRQSLGQGLEFLIYFQGNSAPDKSGLPSDRFSAERTGGSVSTLTIQRTQQEDSAVYLCASSLGISGAEAFFGQGTRLTVV.

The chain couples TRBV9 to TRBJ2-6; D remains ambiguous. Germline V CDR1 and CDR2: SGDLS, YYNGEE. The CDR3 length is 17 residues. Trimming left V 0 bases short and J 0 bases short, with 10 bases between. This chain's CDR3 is CASSVALRASGANVLTF. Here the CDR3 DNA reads TGTGCCAGCAGCGTAGCCCTCCGAGCCTCTGGGGCCAACGTCCTGACTTTC.

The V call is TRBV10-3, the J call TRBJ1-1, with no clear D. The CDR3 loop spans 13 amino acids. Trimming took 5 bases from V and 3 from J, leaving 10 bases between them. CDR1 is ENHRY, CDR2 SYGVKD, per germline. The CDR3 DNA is TGTGCCATCAGTAGCAACCGGGACACTGAAGCTTTCTTT. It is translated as CAISSNRDTEAFF.

The CDR3, as DNA: TGTGCCAGCAGGTCGGACAGTGTCTATGGCTACACCTTC. It yields the protein CASRSDSVYGYTF. This chain joins TRBV28 and TRBJ1-2; D may be TRBD1 (6 bases). This CDR3 contains 13 residues. Germline V gene sequence: CDR1 MDHEN, CDR2 SYDVKM. The V and J ends lost 6 bases and 4 bases respectively, with 12 bases between them.

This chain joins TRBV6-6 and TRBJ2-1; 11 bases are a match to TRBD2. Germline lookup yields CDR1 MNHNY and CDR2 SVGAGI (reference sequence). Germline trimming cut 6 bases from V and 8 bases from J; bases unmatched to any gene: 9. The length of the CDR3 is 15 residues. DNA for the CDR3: TGTGCCAGCAGCCAACTAGCGGGAGTACTCCATGAGCAGTTCTTC. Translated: CASSQLAGVLHEQFF.

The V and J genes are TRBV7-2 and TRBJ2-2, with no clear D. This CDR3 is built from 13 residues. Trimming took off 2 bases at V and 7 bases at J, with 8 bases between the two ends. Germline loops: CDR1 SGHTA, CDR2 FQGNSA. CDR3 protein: CASSLRVLGELFF. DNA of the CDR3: TGTGCCAGCAGCTTAAGGGTACTCGGGGAGCTGTTTTTT.

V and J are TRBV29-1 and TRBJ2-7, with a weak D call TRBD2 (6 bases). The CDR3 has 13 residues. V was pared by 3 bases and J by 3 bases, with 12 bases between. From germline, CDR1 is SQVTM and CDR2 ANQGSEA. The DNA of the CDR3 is TGCAGCGTTGAGGGGTCGGGACTCTACGAGCAGTACTTC. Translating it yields CSVEGSGLYEQYF.